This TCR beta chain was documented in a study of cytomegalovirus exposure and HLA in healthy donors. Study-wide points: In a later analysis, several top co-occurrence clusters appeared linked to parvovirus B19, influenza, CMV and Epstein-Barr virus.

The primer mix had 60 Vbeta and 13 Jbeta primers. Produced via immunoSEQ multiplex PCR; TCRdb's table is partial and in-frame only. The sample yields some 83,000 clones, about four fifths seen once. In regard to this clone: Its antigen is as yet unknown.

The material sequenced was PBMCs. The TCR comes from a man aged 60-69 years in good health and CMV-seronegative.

As DNA, the CDR3 is TGTGCCTGGAGCCCCAACCGGGAGTCTGCGGCTTTCTTT. Its translation: CAWSPNRESAAFF. The chain carries TRBV30 and TRBJ1-1; D unresolved. The germline V gene encodes CDR1 GTSNPN and CDR2 SVGIG (reference sequence). The V and J ends lost 3 bases and 11 bases respectively, with 19 bases between them. CDR3 length: 13 residues.